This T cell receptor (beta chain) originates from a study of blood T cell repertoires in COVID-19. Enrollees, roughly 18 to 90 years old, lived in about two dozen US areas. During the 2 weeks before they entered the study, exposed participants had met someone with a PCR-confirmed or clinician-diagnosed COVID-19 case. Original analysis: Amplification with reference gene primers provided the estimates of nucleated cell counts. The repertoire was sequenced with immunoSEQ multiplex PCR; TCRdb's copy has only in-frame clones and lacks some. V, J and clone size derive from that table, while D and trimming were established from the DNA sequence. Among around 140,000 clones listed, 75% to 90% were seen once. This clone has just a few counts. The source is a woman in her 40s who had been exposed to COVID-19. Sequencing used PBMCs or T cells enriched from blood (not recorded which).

This CDR3 reads CASSPGTGVTGELFF. In DNA form, the CDR3 reads TGCGCCAGCAGCCCCGGGACAGGGGTCACCGGGGAGCTGTTTTTT. The chain carries TRBV4-3 and TRBJ2-2; TRBD1 agrees at 10 bases. Germline lookup yields CDR1 LGHNA and CDR2 YSLEER. V gave up 4 bases and J gave up 4 bases; unmatched junction bases: 3. The CDR3 loop spans 15 amino acids.